The 31 T cell receptor beta chains listed next were all sequenced from one sample in a study of cytomegalovirus exposure and HLA in healthy donors. PCR used 60 Vbeta primers and 13 Jbeta primers. Assay: immunoSEQ multiplex PCR; the TCRdb copy retains only in-frame clones and omits some. The sample yields 180,000 or so clones, 9.5% seen once. The sequencing sample was made of PBMCs. The receptors come from a woman aged 25-40 years in good health and CMV-seropositive.

This clone appeared a few times. The J gene is TRBJ1-1, the V gene TRBV2; D is unresolved. Germline loops: CDR1 SNHLY, CDR2 FYNNEI. V dropped 7 bases and J dropped 6 bases, with 15 bases sitting between them. There are 13 residues in the CDR3. The DNA of the CDR3 is TGTGCCAGCACCCGGTCCGGGGAGTCTGAAGCTTTCTTT. Its protein product is CASTRSGESEAFF.

The V gene is TRBV6-5, the J gene TRBJ1-1, with TRBD1 matching 8 bases. V was clipped by 3 bases and J by 11 bases; unmatched bases: 8. Germline V CDR1 and CDR2: MNHEY, SVGAGI. The CDR3 is 13 amino acids. Written as DNA, the CDR3 is TGTGCCAGCAGTTATCAGGGGGCTCTGGGTGCTTTCTTT. Amino acids: CASSYQGALGAFF.

This clone was seen more than once but under ten times. The chain recombines TRBV5-1 with TRBJ2-4; D perhaps matches TRBD1 (6 bases). V was clipped by 0 bases and J by 4 bases, with 11 bases between them. This CDR3 contains 15 residues. In germline, CDR1 is SGHRS, CDR2 YFSETQ. CDR3 nucleotides: TGCGCCAGCAGCTTGGATGGGGGCCTGAAAAACATTCAGTACTTC. Protein product: CASSLDGGLKNIQYF.

This clone has more than one count but fewer than ten. The chain carries TRBV5-4 and TRBJ1-1, with no clear D. V lost 0 bases and J 6 bases, leaving 18 bases between the germline ends. Germline V gives CDR1 SGHNT, CDR2 YYREEE (reference sequence). The CDR3 runs 16 residues. In nucleotides, the CDR3 is TGTGCCAGCAGCTTGGCCGGGGTAAATGAACACGCTGAAGCTTTCTTT. As protein: CASSLAGVNEHAEAFF.

Only a few counts were recorded for this clone. The V call is TRBV5-4, the J call TRBJ2-3; a possible D gene is TRBD2 (5 bases). This CDR3 region has 15 residues. V lost 4 bases and J 8 bases, leaving 20 bases between the germline ends. Germline V CDR1 and CDR2: SGHNT, YYREEE (reference sequence). CDR3 in amino acids: CASSPPIRGDGTQYF. CDR3 nucleotide sequence: TGTGCCAGCAGCCCCCCCATTCGGGGTGACGGTACGCAGTATTTT.

This clone has only a few counts. V usage is TRBV19 and J usage is TRBJ2-5; 7 bases fit TRBD2. CDR1 LNHDA and CDR2 SQIVND come from the germline V gene (reference sequence). V trimming: 6 bases; J trimming: 5 bases; junction bases outside the gene matches: 15. The CDR3 runs 16 residues. CDR3 sequence reads: CASSIQLAPLWETQYF. The DNA of the CDR3 is TGTGCCAGTAGCATCCAACTAGCGCCTCTATGGGAGACCCAGTACTTC.

This chain connects TRBV6-5 to TRBJ2-2; 11 nucleotides agree with TRBD1. The germline V gene encodes CDR1 MNHEY and CDR2 SVGAGI. The CDR3 loop spans 15 amino acids. The V segment lost 4 bases and the J segment 5 bases; nucleotides outside the gene matches: 3. The CDR3 sequence is CASSWDRGNTGELFF. Here the CDR3 DNA reads TGTGCCAGCAGTTGGGACAGGGGGAATACCGGGGAGCTGTTTTTT.

This clone was observed a handful of times. J is TRBJ1-4 and V is TRBV18, with D perhaps matching TRBD1 (5 bases). Looked up from germline, CDR1 is KGHSH and CDR2 is LQKENI. This CDR3 is 13 amino acids long. The V end was cut by 6 bases, the J end by 8 bases, with 13 bases between. CDR3 residues: CASSRGRTEKLFF. As DNA, the CDR3 is TGTGCCAGCTCCCGGGGGAGAACCGAAAAACTGTTTTTT.

This clone turned up a few times. This sequence joins TRBV7-2 and TRBJ2-7; TRBD1 matches at 7 bases. Germline CDR1 and CDR2: SGHTA and FQGNSA. V lost 1 base, J lost 2 bases, and 8 bases stayed unmatched. CDR3 size: 16 residues. The CDR3 protein is CASSLGSGTVTYEQYF. CDR3 coding DNA: TGTGCCAGCAGCTTAGGATCCGGGACAGTCACCTACGAGCAGTACTTC. Complete variable domain (other parts from reference TRBV7-2 and TRBJ2-7): GAGVSQSPSNKVTEKGKDVELRCDPISGHTALYWYRQSLGQGLEFLIYFQGNSAPDKSGLPSDRFSAERTGGSVSTLTIQRTQQEDSAVYLCASSLGSGTVTYEQYFGPGTRLTVT.

This clone was found a few times. The chain employs TRBV19 and TRBJ1-1; 9 bases fit TRBD1. V lost 3 bases, J lost 2 bases, and 4 bases stayed unmatched. Germline V lookup: CDR1 LNHDA, CDR2 SQIVND (reference sequence). The CDR3 extends over 15 amino acids. CDR3 sequence: CASSIGTGSNTEAFF. CDR3 nucleotides: TGTGCCAGTAGTATCGGGACAGGGTCAAACACTGAAGCTTTCTTT.

This clone turned up a few times. The chain is built from TRBV5-1 and TRBJ2-3, with D unresolved. The CDR3 is 12 amino acids. Per germline, CDR1 SGHRS and CDR2 YFSETQ. Trimming pared 5 bases from V and 2 bases from J, leaving 6 bases between. CDR3 DNA sequence: TGCGCCAGCAGACAGTTCACAGATACGCAGTATTTT. Translated, it gives CASRQFTDTQYF.

This clone was seen only a few times. The V call is TRBV2, the J call TRBJ1-4; unclear D gene. From germline, CDR1 is SNHLY and CDR2 FYNNEI. The CDR3 runs to 15 residues. V was pared by 7 bases and J by 5 bases, with 17 bases between. The CDR3 DNA reads TGTGCCAGCAACACCCTCGCGGCAGAAAATGAAAAACTGTTTTTT. It yields the protein CASNTLAAENEKLFF. The entire variable domain, with the rest obtained from reference TRBV2 and TRBJ1-4, is as follows: EPEVTQTPSHQVTQMGQEVILRCVPISNHLYFYWYRQILGQKVEFLVSFYNNEISEKSEIFDDQFSVERPDGSNFTLKIRSTKLEDSAMYFCASNTLAAENEKLFFGSGTQLSVL.

This clone came up a few times. This rearrangement joins TRBV29-1 to TRBJ1-4; D possibly corresponds to TRBD1 (6 bases). Deletions cut 0 bases from V and 8 bases from J, with 13 bases between. The CDR3 runs 14 residues. The germline gives CDR1 SQVTM, CDR2 ANQGSEA. The CDR3 spells CSVEEGGTGEKLFF. In nucleotides, the CDR3 is TGCAGCGTTGAAGAAGGGGGAACGGGAGAAAAACTGTTTTTT.

The chain uses TRBV7-9 and TRBJ2-1; 14 positions agree with TRBD2. The V segment lost 5 bases and the J segment 8 bases; nucleotides outside the gene matches: 11. CDR1 SEHNR and CDR2 FQNEAQ come from the germline V gene (reference sequence). This CDR3 is 17 amino acids long. CDR3 DNA sequence: TGTGCCAGCAGCCCTACTGGGACTAGCGGGAGTGCCTATGAGCAGTTCTTC. Translated, it gives CASSPTGTSGSAYEQFF.

The rearrangement joins TRBV7-3 to TRBJ2-3; D possibly corresponds to TRBD2 (6 bases). The CDR3 covers 13 residues. V was pared by 4 bases and J by 9 bases, with 14 bases between. Germline-derived CDR1 and CDR2 are SGHTA and FQGTGA. The CDR3 is CASSSGLAGTQYF. In nucleotides, the CDR3 is TGTGCCAGCAGCTCCGGACTGGCGGGGACGCAGTATTTT.

The chain combines TRBV6-1 with TRBJ2-5; 7 bases line up with TRBD1. J was trimmed by 5 bases and V by 2 bases; bases with no gene match: 8. The CDR3 is 15 amino acids. The germline V gene encodes CDR1 MNHNS and CDR2 SASEGT. The CDR3 DNA follows: TGTGCCAGCAGTGAAACACAGGGGATAACGGAGACCCAGTACTTC. Its protein is CASSETQGITETQYF.

V usage is TRBV5-4 and J usage is TRBJ2-1, with D perhaps TRBD2 (6 bases). The germline V and J ends were trimmed by 1 base and 6 bases, with 11 bases remaining between them. The CDR3 loop spans 14 amino acids. Germline lookup yields CDR1 SGHNT and CDR2 YYREEE (reference sequence). CDR3 residues: CASSLTSSGNEQFF. CDR3 DNA sequence: TGTGCCAGCAGCTTGACTAGCAGTGGCAATGAGCAGTTCTTC.

This clone was detected a few times. The chain combines TRBV15 with TRBJ2-5; D may be TRBD1 (6 bases). The CDR3 is made up of 14 amino acids. Between the trimmed V and J ends, which lost 0 bases and 7 bases, there was a span of 12 bases. CDR1 and CDR2 from the germline V gene are LNHNV and YYDKDF (reference sequence). The CDR3 loop is CATSRDEGVGTQYF. The CDR3 DNA reads as TGTGCCACCAGCAGAGATGAGGGGGTTGGGACCCAGTACTTC.

This clone was counted between two and nine times. The rearrangement joins TRBV9 to TRBJ2-5; TRBD2 is a possible D gene (5 bases). The CDR3 has 14 amino acids. The V gene's germline CDR1 is SGDLS and CDR2 YYNGEE. The germline V and J ends were trimmed by 0 bases and 2 bases, with 8 bases remaining between them. CDR3 coding DNA: TGTGCCAGCAGCGTAGAAAGCGGTCAAGAGACCCAGTACTTC. Its translation: CASSVESGQETQYF.

The J gene is TRBJ2-5, the V gene TRBV19; 7 bases match TRBD2. The J call could be wrong; TRBJ2-7 is a better fit for the DNA end. CDR1 and CDR2 from the germline V gene are LNHDA and SQIVND (reference sequence). This CDR3 region has 14 residues. The CDR3 protein is CASSISGPRYEQYF. The CDR3 DNA follows: TGTGCCAGTAGTATTAGCGGGCCCCGCTACGAGCAGTACTTC.

This clone was recorded many times. V and J are TRBV25-1 and TRBJ1-2, with D possibly being TRBD1 (6 bases). Germline-derived CDR1 and CDR2 are MGHDK and SYGVNS. Trimming cost V 5 bases and J 0 bases, with 22 bases left between them. The CDR3 has 18 residues. DNA for the CDR3: TGTGCCAGCAGTCCTTTTCTCGACAGGAGCCAATCTAACTATGGCTACACCTTC. Translated, it gives CASSPFLDRSQSNYGYTF.

The rearrangement joins TRBV7-9 to TRBJ2-1, with 13 positions matching TRBD2. The length of the CDR3 is 18 residues. Germline CDR1 reads SEHNR; CDR2 reads FQNEAQ (reference sequence). The V segment lost 4 bases and the J segment 0 bases; nucleotides outside the gene matches: 6. This CDR3 is CASSSEWTSGSSYNEQFF. Here the CDR3 DNA reads TGTGCCAGCAGCTCCGAGTGGACTAGCGGGAGCTCCTACAATGAGCAGTTCTTC.

This clone was counted a few times. This sequence joins TRBV6-1 and TRBJ1-1, with D uncertain. The CDR3 extends over 13 amino acids. The V gene lost 3 bases and the J gene lost 5 bases, with 10 bases spanning the gap. Germline CDR1 is MNHNS and CDR2 is SASEGT. Here the CDR3 DNA reads TGTGCCAGCAGTGATTGGAGGCGAACTGAAGCTTTCTTT. As protein: CASSDWRRTEAFF.

Only a few counts were recorded for this clone. The chain couples TRBV27 to TRBJ2-5; possibly TRBD1 for D (6 bases). The DNA end favors TRBJ2-7, so the J call may be wrong. The CDR3 contains 13 residues. The germline CDR1 and CDR2 sequences are MNHEY and SMNVEV (reference sequence). The CDR3 reads CASSLRRGNEQYF. The CDR3 bases are TGTGCCAGCAGTTTGAGAAGGGGGAACGAGCAGTACTTC.

This rearrangement joins TRBV7-9 to TRBJ2-2; possible D gene TRBD1, 6 bases. The V and J ends lost 6 bases and 3 bases respectively, with 11 bases between them. CDR1 and CDR2 from the germline V gene are SEHNR and FQNEAQ (reference sequence). The CDR3 length is 14 residues. CDR3 sequence (DNA): TGTGCCAGCAGAAACAACAGGGACACCGGGGAGCTGTTTTTT. It yields the protein CASRNNRDTGELFF.

The CDR3: CASSLGPSGETEQYF. The CDR3 coding sequence is TGTGCCAGCAGCTTAGGTCCTAGCGGGGAGACCGAGCAGTACTTC. V gene TRBV7-2 combines with J gene TRBJ2-7; 9 nucleotides agree with TRBD2. Germline V lookup: CDR1 SGHTA, CDR2 FQGNSA. After removal of 1 base from V and 6 bases from J, the junction contained 7 bases not matched to a gene. The CDR3 consists of 15 residues.

This clone showed up just a few times. The chain joins TRBV13 to TRBJ2-7; 10 bases line up with TRBD1. Germline CDR1 PRHDT, CDR2 FYEKMQ (reference sequence). The CDR3 length is 15 residues. V trimming: 3 bases; J trimming: 6 bases; junction bases outside the gene matches: 8. CDR3 residues: CASSFGATGGGEQYF. The DNA of the CDR3 is TGTGCCAGCAGCTTTGGTGCGACAGGGGGCGGCGAGCAGTACTTC.

This chain joins TRBV6-1 and TRBJ1-5; D possibly corresponds to TRBD1 (6 bases). The germline gives CDR1 MNHNS, CDR2 SASEGT. V lost 2 bases and J 2 bases, leaving 13 bases between the germline ends. The CDR3 covers 16 residues. The CDR3 DNA is TGTGCCAGCAGTGAAAGGGTGGCAGGGGGCAATCAGCCCCAGCATTTT. This translates into CASSERVAGGNQPQHF.

This clone was detected many times. The chain recombines TRBV5-1 with TRBJ1-2; 9 nucleotides line up with TRBD1. With 0 bases clipped from V and 8 bases from J, the junction kept 2 bases outside the gene matches. The CDR3 runs to 13 residues. Germline V gives CDR1 SGHRS, CDR2 YFSETQ. Written as DNA, the CDR3 is TGCGCCAGCAGCTTGGACAGGGGGCAGGGCTACACCTTC. Translating it yields CASSLDRGQGYTF.

In this sample, this clone turned up a few times. This chain uses TRBV30 with TRBJ1-2; unclear D gene. The CDR3 loop spans 12 amino acids. Per the germline V gene, CDR1 is GTSNPN and CDR2 is SVGIG (reference sequence). V lost 8 bases and J 4 bases, leaving 14 bases between the germline ends. CDR3 nucleotides: TGTGCCGGGCACGCAGATACCTATGGCTACACCTTC. Protein product: CAGHADTYGYTF. The full variable domain, in which reference TRBV30 and TRBJ1-2 provide the parts outside the CDR3, is SQTIHQWPATLVQPVGSPLSLECTVEGTSNPNLYWYRQAAGRGLQLLFYSVGIGQISSEVPQNLSASRPQDRQFILSSKKLLLSDSGFYLCAGHADTYGYTFGSGTRLTVV.

This clone was recorded a few times. This CDR3 is also generated by other DNA sequences in the sample. The chain is built from TRBV5-1 and TRBJ1-3, with TRBD1 identical over 8 bases. J was trimmed by 0 bases and V by 3 bases; bases with no gene match: 8. Germline CDR1 is SGHRS and CDR2 is YFSETQ. This CDR3 spans 17 amino acids. This chain's CDR3 is CASSSGLDRASGNTIYF. The CDR3 nucleotides are TGCGCCAGCAGCTCCGGCCTGGACAGGGCCTCTGGAAACACCATATATTTT.